These 15 T cell receptor beta chains came from one sample sequenced in a study of T cell responses to AZD1222 COVID-19 vaccine (dated by TCRdb to the early 2020s). The time point label, read with the paper, signifies: about 28 days (+/-7) after the second vaccine dose. Library method: the immunoSEQ multiplex PCR assay. TCRdb stores this immuneACCESS table with in-frame sequences only. Part of the clones is absent; in the studies checked, under half of the shortfall reflects unresolved V genes, and no reason is known for the rest. The sample data list about 270,000 clones, and about 94% of these were observed just once. Of the sample, approximately 0.52% falls within the top ten clones. This sample comprised peripheral blood, obtained 28 days after the second AZD1222 dose. The receptors derive from an adult who received the AZD1222 COVID-19 vaccine.

This clone was recorded once. V and J are TRBV27 and TRBJ2-2; 7 bases fit TRBD1. The length of the CDR3 is 15 residues. CDR1 MNHEY and CDR2 SMNVEV come from the germline V gene (reference sequence). J was trimmed by 4 bases and V by 2 bases; bases with no gene match: 4. CDR3 sequence: CASSLRAGGTGELFF. CDR3 nucleotide sequence: TGTGCCAGCAGTTTACGGGCAGGGGGCACCGGGGAGCTGTTTTTT.

The V and J genes are TRBV7-2 and TRBJ1-2; 7 nucleotides line up with TRBD1. Germline V CDR1 and CDR2: SGHTA, FQGNSA. CDR3 length: 14 amino acids. V lost 1 base and J lost 8; bases outside the gene matches: 7. The CDR3 region is CASSLGTGGRGYTF. CDR3 nucleotide sequence: TGTGCCAGCAGCTTAGGGACAGGTGGGAGGGGCTACACCTTC.

J is TRBJ2-7 and V is TRBV28, with no clear D. The germline CDR1 and CDR2 sequences are MDHEN and SYDVKM. The CDR3 consists of 12 residues. The V end was cut by 6 bases, the J end by 0 bases, with 6 bases between. The CDR3 coding sequence is TGTGCCAGCAGGGGCACCTCCTACGAGCAGTACTTC. Its protein product is CASRGTSYEQYF.

As for this clone: This sample includes further DNA sequences coding for the same CDR3. The V call is TRBV9, the J call TRBJ2-5, with D hard to call. Trimming removed 0 bases from V and 4 bases from J, with 7 bases in between. Germline CDR1 is SGDLS and CDR2 is YYNGEE. The CDR3 has 13 residues. The CDR3 sequence: CASSVGRGETQYF. The DNA of the CDR3 is TGTGCCAGCAGCGTAGGTCGTGGAGAGACCCAGTACTTC.

The chain combines TRBV7-3 with TRBJ2-1; TRBD1 aligns across 9 bases. The CDR3 is made up of 15 amino acids. Trimming took 4 bases from V and 3 from J; bases not matched to a gene: 4. Germline CDR1 SGHTA, CDR2 FQGTGA. This CDR3 reads CASSSDRGGYNEQFF. Here the CDR3 DNA reads TGTGCCAGCAGCTCGGACAGGGGAGGCTACAATGAGCAGTTCTTC.

The chain is built from TRBV30 and TRBJ1-5; TRBD1 aligns across 7 bases. The J segment lost 9 bases and the V segment lost 4 bases, leaving 12 bases of the junction unmatched. The CDR3 totals 14 residues. Per germline, CDR1 GTSNPN and CDR2 SVGIG (reference sequence). CDR3 bases: TGTGCCTGGACTCGCCCTGGAGGGGACAGGCCCCAGCATTTT. Amino acid sequence: CAWTRPGGDRPQHF.

The chain uses TRBV27 and TRBJ1-1; D might be TRBD1 (6 bases). The CDR3 is 14 residues long. V was pared by 8 bases and J by 1 base, with 14 bases between. In germline, CDR1 is MNHEY, CDR2 SMNVEV (reference sequence). Here the CDR3 reads CASGPGTTNTEAFF. The CDR3 nucleotides read TGTGCCAGCGGGCCCGGGACAACGAACACTGAAGCTTTCTTT.

The genes are TRBV5-1 and TRBJ2-1; the D is unclear. Trimming shortened V by 4 bases and J by 3 bases, and 8 bases separated the two germline ends. The CDR3 totals 13 residues. CDR1 is SGHRS, CDR2 YFSETQ, per germline. The CDR3 sequence: CASSPDLYNEQFF. CDR3 coding DNA: TGCGCCAGCAGCCCGGACCTCTACAATGAGCAGTTCTTC. The full variable domain, its missing parts supplied by reference TRBV5-1 and TRBJ2-1, is KAGVTQTPRYLIKTRGQQVTLSCSPISGHRSVSWYQQTPGQGLQFLFEYFSETQRNKGNFPGRFSGRQFSNSRSEMNVSTLELGDSALYLCASSPDLYNEQFFGPGTRLTVL.

This sequence joins TRBV3-1 (or the pseudogene TRBV3-2) and TRBJ2-5; D may be TRBD1 (5 bases). The germline V gene encodes CDR1 LGHDT and CDR2 YNNKEL (reference sequence). This CDR3 is 15 amino acids long. V shed 4 bases and J shed 3 bases, with 15 bases lying between them. This CDR3 reads CASSPDRADKETQYF. The CDR3 bases are TGTGCCAGCAGCCCCGACCGGGCGGACAAAGAGACCCAGTACTTC.

The chain is built from TRBV20-1 and TRBJ2-7; weak D call: TRBD2 (6 bases). The CDR3 loop spans 13 amino acids. V was trimmed by 3 bases and J by 2 bases, leaving 11 bases between them. The germline CDR1 and CDR2 sequences are DFQATT and SNEGSKA (reference sequence). The CDR3 DNA sequence: TGCAGTGCTAGTGTGGGGGGTCCCTACGAGCAGTACTTC. This gives the protein CSASVGGPYEQYF.

V is TRBV2 and J is TRBJ1-1; D call uncertain. Germline V lookup: CDR1 SNHLY, CDR2 FYNNEI. V dropped 7 bases and J dropped 0 bases, with 12 bases sitting between them. The CDR3 is 14 residues long. CDR3 sequence (DNA): TGTGCCAGCATTCCGACACGTATGAACACTGAAGCTTTCTTT. Protein product: CASIPTRMNTEAFF. The full variable domain, rest sourced from reference TRBV2 and TRBJ1-1, is EPEVTQTPSHQVTQMGQEVILRCVPISNHLYFYWYRQILGQKVEFLVSFYNNEISEKSEIFDDQFSVERPDGSNFTLKIRSTKLEDSAMYFCASIPTRMNTEAFFGQGTRLTVV.

The chain has TRBV27 and TRBJ1-6; D is undetermined. This CDR3 region has 19 residues. With 0 bases removed from V and 0 bases from J, the gap between germline ends came to 15 bases. From germline, CDR1 is MNHEY and CDR2 SMNVEV (reference sequence). The CDR3 here is CASSLSAMQTGSYNSPLHF. The CDR3 DNA is TGTGCCAGCAGTTTATCCGCGATGCAAACGGGCTCCTATAATTCACCCCTCCACTTT.

The chain links TRBV4-3 to TRBJ2-2; no definite D call. From germline, CDR1 is LGHNA and CDR2 YSLEER. CDR3 length equals 13 residues. V lost 0 bases, J lost 2 bases, and 1 base lay in between. CDR3 in DNA: TGCGCCAGCAGCCAAGATAACACCGGGGAGCTGTTTTTT. Translating it yields CASSQDNTGELFF.

The chain combines TRBV28 with TRBJ1-3, with D possibly being TRBD1 (6 bases). The CDR3 has 17 residues. V lost 6 bases to trimming and J lost 2 bases, with 20 bases between them. From germline, CDR1 is MDHEN and CDR2 SYDVKM. The CDR3: CASRRRDTLGTGNTIYF. CDR3 DNA: TGTGCCAGCAGGCGCCGGGACACCTTAGGAACTGGAAACACCATATATTTT.

The CDR3 nucleotides read TGTGCCAGCAGTTTAAGAGGACAGGGGACTGAAGCTTTCTTT. Translation: CASSLRGQGTEAFF. The chain is built from TRBV27 and TRBJ1-1, with TRBD1 identical over 9 bases. Germline V gene sequence: CDR1 MNHEY, CDR2 SMNVEV (reference sequence). This CDR3 has 14 amino acids. J lost 5 bases, V lost 2 bases, and 3 bases had no gene match.